The 27 T cell receptor beta chains given below trace back to one sample, sequenced in a study of cytomegalovirus exposure and HLA in healthy donors. PCR primers comprised 60 Vbeta and 13 Jbeta primers. Only in-frame clones appear in the TCRdb table, and some are missing; sequencing was by immunoSEQ multiplex PCR. There are some 110,000 clones in the sample; 80% to 85% occur only once, and 2% to 2.5% lies in the top ten. The sequencing input was PBMCs. These TCRs come from a man under 40 in good health and CMV-seronegative.

The chain links TRBV11-2 to TRBJ1-1; TRBD1 is a possible D gene (6 bases). Germline loops: CDR1 SGHAT, CDR2 FQNNGV. The CDR3 is made up of 13 amino acids. The V and J ends lost 1 base and 8 bases respectively, with 11 bases between them. The DNA for the CDR3 is TGTGCCAGCAGCTTAGGAGCAGGGACAGAAGCTTTCTTT. Protein: CASSLGAGTEAFF. Combining the CDR3 with reference TRBV11-2 and TRBJ1-1 gives the whole variable domain EAGVAQSPRYKIIEKRQSVAFWCNPISGHATLYWYQQILGQGPKLLIQFQNNGVVDDSQLPKDRFSAERLKGVDSTLKIQPAKLEDSAVYLCASSLGAGTEAFFGQGTRLTVV.

The chain couples TRBV28 to TRBJ1-2; 9 nucleotides line up with TRBD1. This CDR3 contains 15 residues. The V and J ends lost 5 bases and 4 bases, in that order; junction bases with no gene match: 8. Germline CDR1 is MDHEN and CDR2 is SYDVKM. CDR3 DNA sequence: TGTGCCAGCAGTACGCCGGGACAGGGTTTCTATGGCTACACCTTC. This gives the protein CASSTPGQGFYGYTF.

V and J are TRBV6-1 and TRBJ2-3, with 12 bases that match TRBD2. Germline V CDR1 and CDR2: MNHNS, SASEGT. The CDR3 runs 15 residues. V gave up 5 bases and J gave up 4 bases; unmatched junction bases: 4. The CDR3 spells CASSKGLAGPDTQYF. CDR3 DNA: TGTGCCAGCAGTAAGGGACTAGCGGGTCCAGATACGCAGTATTTT.

The CDR3 here is CASSLKTGGNSPLHF. As DNA, the CDR3 is TGTGCCAGCAGTCTAAAGACAGGGGGGAATTCACCCCTCCACTTT. This chain links TRBV27 with TRBJ1-6; TRBD1 matches 9 bases. Germline trimming cut 5 bases from V and 7 bases from J; bases unmatched to any gene: 6. Germline CDR1 is MNHEY and CDR2 is SMNVEV (reference sequence). The CDR3 extends over 15 amino acids.

V gene TRBV5-1 combines with J gene TRBJ2-7; possibly TRBD1 for D (6 bases). V was pared by 4 bases and J by 4 bases, with 15 bases between. The CDR3 has 14 amino acids. Germline V gene sequence: CDR1 SGHRS, CDR2 YFSETQ. CDR3 bases: TGCGCCAGCAGCCCTGGGGGCATAGTGTACGAGCAGTACTTC. Its protein is CASSPGGIVYEQYF. The variable domain in full, with the rest retrieved from reference TRBV5-1 and TRBJ2-7, is KAGVTQTPRYLIKTRGQQVTLSCSPISGHRSVSWYQQTPGQGLQFLFEYFSETQRNKGNFPGRFSGRQFSNSRSEMNVSTLELGDSALYLCASSPGGIVYEQYFGPGTRLTVT.

The CDR3 protein is CASSYLRVDYGYTF. The CDR3 coding sequence is TGTGCCAGCAGTTACCTCAGGGTTGACTATGGCTACACCTTC. This chain uses TRBV6-5 with TRBJ1-2, with TRBD1 as a possible D gene (5 bases). Germline V gene lookup returns CDR1 MNHEY and CDR2 SVGAGI. The V and J ends lost 2 bases and 3 bases respectively, with 10 bases between them. This CDR3 spans 14 amino acids.

The rearrangement uses TRBV4-2 and TRBJ2-5; the match to TRBD2 covers 7 bases. Germline assignment: CDR1 LGHNA and CDR2 YNFKEQ. This CDR3 has 16 amino acids. V dropped 4 bases and J dropped 5; count of bases not matched to a gene: 13. The CDR3 DNA reads as TGTGCCAGCAGCCCGGGGGGAGGTTCCGGCGGGGAGACCCAGTACTTC. Protein sequence: CASSPGGGSGGETQYF.

The rearrangement links TRBV6-1 to TRBJ2-5; the D gene is possibly TRBD1 (7 bases). The CDR3 loop spans 14 amino acids. V was shortened by 5 bases and J by 5 bases, with 15 bases between the two germline ends. Germline loops: CDR1 MNHNS, CDR2 SASEGT. CDR3 region: CASSTEGAPETQYF. The CDR3 nucleotides are TGTGCCAGCAGTACGGAGGGGGCTCCGGAGACCCAGTACTTC.

For this clone: Sequence at one end of the junction differs from germline and may be a read error. The chain links TRBV7-2 to TRBJ2-7, with D perhaps TRBD2 (5 bases). Germline V gene data show CDR1 as SGHTA and CDR2 as FQGNSA. This CDR3 is 15 amino acids long. CDR3 in amino acids: CASSLGRPNSYEQYF. CDR3 coding DNA: TGTGCCAGCAGTTTAGGGAGACCGAACTCCTACGAGCAGTACTTC.

This clone was recorded a few times. This rearrangement joins TRBV6-5 to TRBJ1-1, with TRBD1 matching over 7 bases. The CDR3 has 15 residues. Germline V gives CDR1 MNHEY, CDR2 SVGAGI. The trim removed 5 bases at V and 7 bases at J, leaving 13 bases unmatched. In nucleotides, the CDR3 is TGTGCCAGCAGTCCTGACAGGGCCCGGACGAATGAAGCTTTCTTT. The encoded protein is CASSPDRARTNEAFF.

The gene calls are TRBV6-1 and TRBJ2-7; TRBD2 matches at 9 bases. Germline V gives CDR1 MNHNS, CDR2 SASEGT. V dropped 7 bases and J dropped 6; count of bases not matched to a gene: 13. This CDR3 is built from 15 residues. CDR3 sequence reads: CASTEMASGASEQYF. The DNA of the CDR3 is TGTGCCAGCACTGAGATGGCTAGCGGGGCCAGCGAGCAGTACTTC.

This clone was picked up a small number of times. The J gene is TRBJ2-7, the V gene TRBV7-9; TRBD2 agrees at 14 bases. Germline assignment: CDR1 SEHNR and CDR2 FQNEAQ (reference sequence). J gave up 5 bases and V 5 bases, and 8 bases lay outside the gene matches. This CDR3 has 16 residues. The CDR3 DNA sequence: TGTGCCAGCAGCCTGGGACTAGCGGGGGAGAGAGACGAGCAGTACTTC. This codes for CASSLGLAGERDEQYF. The full variable domain, its missing parts supplied by reference TRBV7-9 and TRBJ2-7, is DTGVSQNPRHKITKRGQNVTFRCDPISEHNRLYWYRQTLGQGPEFLTYFQNEAQLEKSRLLSDRFSAERPKGSFSTLEIQRTEQGDSAMYLCASSLGLAGERDEQYFGPGTRLTVT.

In its sample, this clone is medium-sized. Other DNA variants within this sample encode the same CDR3. The chain recombines TRBV6-4 with TRBJ2-3, with 11 bases identical to TRBD2. The CDR3 length is 15 residues. CDR1 and CDR2 (germline): MRHNA, SNTAGT. The J segment lost 4 bases and the V segment lost 0 bases, leaving 0 bases of the junction unmatched. Here the CDR3 DNA reads TGTGCCAGCAGTGACTCTAGCGGGGGGGCAGATACGCAGTATTTT. Translating it yields CASSDSSGGADTQYF.

The chain recombines TRBV7-2 with TRBJ2-5, with 8 bases matching TRBD2. Trimming removed 6 bases from V and 5 bases from J; junction bases left unmatched: 5. This CDR3 is built from 13 residues. Looked up from germline, CDR1 is SGHTA and CDR2 is FQGNSA. The CDR3 nucleotides are TGTGCCAGCAGTCTTAGCGGGGTGGAGACCCAGTACTTC. It encodes CASSLSGVETQYF.

Note on this clone: The same CDR3 can be traced to other DNA sequences in this sample. The chain uses TRBV27 and TRBJ2-3; TRBD2 aligns across 9 bases. The germline V gene has CDR1 MNHEY and CDR2 SMNVEV (reference sequence). After removal of 1 base from V and 0 bases from J, the junction contained 2 bases not matched to a gene. CDR3 length equals 16 residues. As DNA, the CDR3 is TGTGCCAGCAGTTTATTGGCGGGGGGGAGCACAGATACGCAGTATTTT. It is translated as CASSLLAGGSTDTQYF.

The chain couples TRBV5-1 to TRBJ1-1; 7 positions match TRBD1. The CDR3 sequence is 15 residues long. Germline V gene data show CDR1 as SGHRS and CDR2 as YFSETQ. The V and J ends lost 4 bases and 1 base, in that order; junction bases with no gene match: 7. The CDR3 region is CASSPRGRTNTEAFF. CDR3 in DNA: TGCGCCAGCAGCCCGAGGGGGCGGACGAACACTGAAGCTTTCTTT.

The CDR3, as DNA: TGCGCCAGCAGCTTGGGGGTAGGCGGGGCCGGGGCAGATACGCAGTATTTT. Its protein product is CASSLGVGGAGADTQYF. V usage is TRBV5-1 and J usage is TRBJ2-3, with a tentative D call TRBD2 (6 bases). Trimming took 0 bases from V and 4 from J, leaving 18 bases between them. CDR1 is SGHRS and CDR2 is YFSETQ in the germline V gene. CDR3 length equals 17 residues.

CDR3 protein: CASSYVGVSQLFF. The CDR3 coding sequence is TGTGCCAGCAGTTACGTCGGGGTCAGTCAACTGTTTTTT. V usage is TRBV6-5 and J usage is TRBJ1-4; D uncertain. The CDR3 sequence is 13 residues long. Germline lookup yields CDR1 MNHEY and CDR2 SVGAGI. Trimming cost V 2 bases and J 12 bases, with 13 bases left between them.

The chain links TRBV2 to TRBJ1-1; D unclear. The CDR3 totals 13 residues. V was pared by 6 bases and J by 5 bases, with 13 bases between. The germline CDR1 and CDR2 sequences are SNHLY and FYNNEI. CDR3 bases: TGTGCCAGCAGCTCAGCAAGGGAGACTGAAGCTTTCTTT. As protein: CASSSARETEAFF.

This clone turned up a few times. The chain joins TRBV4-1 to TRBJ2-3; possible D gene TRBD2, 6 bases. Deletions cut 1 base from V and 1 base from J, with 12 bases between. The CDR3 spans 16 residues. In germline, CDR1 is MGHRA, CDR2 YSYEKL. CDR3 DNA sequence: TGCGCCAGCAGCCAAGTGCTAGCGAGACGCACAGATACGCAGTATTTT. Its translation is CASSQVLARRTDTQYF.

This clone was found a few times. V and J are TRBV4-2 and TRBJ2-7; a possible D gene is TRBD1 (6 bases). V lost 5 bases and J 3 bases, leaving 20 bases between the germline ends. Germline loops: CDR1 LGHNA, CDR2 YNFKEQ. This CDR3 comprises 16 residues. This CDR3 is CASSTRQESFLYEQYF. The CDR3, as DNA: TGTGCCAGCAGCACCCGACAGGAGTCCTTTCTCTACGAGCAGTACTTC.

The J gene is TRBJ1-1, the V gene TRBV6-5, with a weak D call TRBD1 (6 bases). This CDR3 contains 14 residues. CDR1 MNHEY and CDR2 SVGAGI come from the germline V gene. V was shortened by 4 bases and J by 1 base, with 10 bases between the two germline ends. CDR3 coding DNA: TGTGCCAGCAGTTTCAGGGGTGCGAACACTGAAGCTTTCTTT. This sequence encodes CASSFRGANTEAFF.

V and J are TRBV13 and TRBJ1-2, with D possibly matching TRBD1 (5 bases). CDR1 PRHDT and CDR2 FYEKMQ come from the germline V gene (reference sequence). The CDR3 has 13 amino acids. V dropped 7 bases and J dropped 2 bases, with 11 bases sitting between them. The CDR3 region has the DNA TGTGCCAGCACCCTCGGGGGGAACTATGGCTACACCTTC. Its protein product is CASTLGGNYGYTF.

This chain connects TRBV7-9 to TRBJ1-2, with a weak D call TRBD1 (5 bases). With 3 bases removed from V and 4 bases from J, the gap between germline ends came to 18 bases. This CDR3 is built from 16 residues. In germline, CDR1 is SEHNR, CDR2 FQNEAQ (reference sequence). DNA of the CDR3: TGTGCCAGCAGCTTTTCTATTACAGGAGGGATCTATGGCTACACCTTC. Its protein product is CASSFSITGGIYGYTF.

This chain connects TRBV7-2 to TRBJ1-2; possible D gene TRBD1, 6 bases. Germline CDR1 reads SGHTA; CDR2 reads FQGNSA. The CDR3 sequence is 16 residues long. Trimming left V 4 bases short and J 4 bases short, with 19 bases between. DNA for the CDR3: TGTGCCAGCAGCTCAGAAGGTCGGGCAGGGGTCTATGGCTACACCTTC. Amino acid sequence: CASSSEGRAGVYGYTF.

This chain joins TRBV5-4 and TRBJ2-1, with D possibly matching TRBD1 (5 bases). The germline V and J ends were trimmed by 2 bases and 0 bases, with 21 bases remaining between them. Germline assignment: CDR1 SGHNT and CDR2 YYREEE (reference sequence). The CDR3 runs 19 residues. The CDR3 loop reads CASSFLATGLEYSYNEQFF. The CDR3 nucleotides read TGTGCCAGCAGCTTCCTGGCTACAGGTCTCGAGTACTCCTACAATGAGCAGTTCTTC.

This clone was counted only a few times. The chain uses TRBV6-6 and TRBJ2-7; tentatively, D is TRBD2 (6 bases). CDR3 length: 14 amino acids. Trimming left V 0 bases short and J 4 bases short, with 10 bases between. The germline V gene has CDR1 MNHNY and CDR2 SVGAGI (reference sequence). CDR3 protein: CASSYSSGGYEQYF. In DNA, the CDR3 is TGTGCCAGCAGTTACTCGAGTGGAGGGTACGAGCAGTACTTC.